Described below is a single T cell receptor (beta chain) sequence and its context. The data originate from a study of cytomegalovirus exposure and HLA in healthy donors. The ends lost 4 bases at V and 0 bases at J; junction bases unmatched: 7. The CDR3 is 16 residues long. Germline assignment: CDR1 MNHEY and CDR2 SMNVEV (reference sequence). In the PCR, 60 Vbeta and 13 Jbeta primers were used. The data were produced by immunoSEQ multiplex PCR, yet TCRdb's version contains in-frame clones alone and is incomplete. The sample shows under 150,000 clones, approximately 82% of them seen only once. Sequencing used PBMCs. The rearrangement links TRBV27 to TRBJ2-7; 9 bases match TRBD2. This TCR derives from a boy between 2 and 15 years old in good health and CMV-seronegative. This CDR3 is CASSWDLAGSSYEQYF. Written as DNA, the CDR3 is TGTGCCAGCAGTTGGGACCTAGCGGGGAGCTCCTACGAGCAGTACTTC.